Listed below are T cell receptor beta chains from one sample, sequenced in a study of T-cell reconstitution after alpha-beta-depleted transplantation in children. TCRdb processed the PCR reads anew with MiXCR; each CDR3 protein has one entry. The data show 750,000 to 950,000 distinct CDR3 sequences, with approximately 15% seen just once and 5% held by the top ten. Specimen: PBMCs, mostly from graft donor cells, collected 360 days after TCRalphabeta/CD19-depleted stem cell transplant. All receptors derive from a male patient aged 5 to 17 who had a stem cell transplant for acute lymphoblastic leukemia, so the T cells may come from the graft donor. The CDR3 runs from the conserved cysteine through the conserved F or W. Clone size is not always given. Where it is, it says once, few, many or a class for expanded clones.

.	TRBV24-1	CATVYALSSGNTIYF
many	TRBV9	CASSVGGTVSYEQYF
.	TRBV20-1	CSATRSNTQYF
few	TRBV7-3	CASSLMDSYNEQFF
few	TRBV5-1	CASSFDPRGTTEAFF
.	TRBV5-1	CASSLGRELAKNIQYF
few	TRBV4-3	CASSQDSSGQPQHF
.	TRBV12-3/TRBV12-4	CASSLSGVAGGPSEQYF
.	TRBV20-1	CSAEDSRLSGNTIYF
.	TRBV6-5	CASSYSNLASYEQYF
.	TRBV7-9	CASSAFGGRDYEQYF
.	TRBV4-1	CASSQGRVAGRKNIQYF
few	TRBV12-3/TRBV12-4	CASSNRDRPYEQYF
.	TRBV29-1	CSVAGTGSSGANVLTF
.	TRBV27	CASSLRYRGRADTQYF
few	TRBV5-1	CATSDRGSINEQFF
.	TRBV20-1	CSPLVPGQHNEQFF
.	TRBV7-2	CASSPITRVLDNEQFF
.	TRBV4-1	CASSQLGTSVGNEQFF
.	TRBV5-1	CASSLEPPGDEQFF
few	TRBV7-9	CASSFLGKTKNIQYF
few	TRBV6-5	CASSYLAGQETQYF
few	TRBV20-1	CSRVYIRVNTEAFF
.	TRBV20-1	CSARRSHEQYF